This T cell receptor beta chain was recovered during a study of metastatic and nonmetastatic thyroid tumors. Looking at the study overall: Both malignant and benign thyroid patients supplied peripheral blood and tumor or nodule tissue samples, across which the repertoires of these patients were then compared. Whole-study results and caveats: Versus benign nodules, malignant thyroid tumors reportedly had significantly higher TCR beta diversity, in blood and tumor.

Patients underwent thyroid surgery, and none had received any treatment before it. Germline assignment: CDR1 SGHAT and CDR2 FQNNGV. With 2 bases removed from V and 6 bases from J, the gap between germline ends came to 10 bases. This CDR3 comprises 13 residues. Original analysis: Construction of a distant-metastasis classifier for papillary thyroid cancer relied on CDR3 differences across clinicopathological groups. MiXCR re-clonotyped the PCR reads for TCRdb. These V and J calls are TCRdb output, not the study's own analysis. The repertoire has approximately 90,000 clones, roughly 8.6% of them found once; the top ten carry around 8.5%. At least ten counts were recorded for this clone. What it binds is not known.

The TCR originated in a female donor with papillary thyroid cancer or a benign thyroid nodule (not recorded which). Some clones in this sample may be carry-over from other donors' samples. Source material: blood. The chain is built from TRBV11-2 and TRBJ2-5; TRBD1 is a possible D gene (5 bases). CDR3 nucleotides: TGTGCCAGCAGCTTATTGGGGCGGAAGACCCAGTACTTC. It encodes CASSLLGRKTQYF.